A selection of T cell receptor beta chains follows, all from one sample in a study of cytomegalovirus exposure and HLA in healthy donors. The assay was immunoSEQ multiplex PCR, and TCRdb's table has in-frame clones only and misses some. The sample has 200,000 or so clones; roughly 80% are singletons. The sequenced sample was PBMCs. The receptors here all came from a man younger than 35 in good health and CMV-seropositive. Each CDR3 is given without its conserved first and last residue. Where a row states a size, it is once, few, many or the class of an expanded clone; other rows omit it.

J gene: TRBJ2-2; clone size: few; V gene: TRBV30; CDR3 protein: AWYPAGAITGELF
J gene: TRBJ2-1; clone size: NA; V gene: TRBV27; CDR3 protein: ASTSGRLQF
J gene: TRBJ1-4; clone size: NA; V gene: TRBV7-3; CDR3 protein: ASSLGAGEKLF
J gene: TRBJ1-1; clone size: NA; V gene: TRBV18; CDR3 protein: ASSPREENTEAF
J gene: TRBJ2-1; clone size: NA; V gene: TRBV27; CDR3 protein: ASSLIAGGPSEEQF
J gene: TRBJ2-7; clone size: NA; V gene: TRBV19; CDR3 protein: ASSIPGTSGTYEQY
J gene: TRBJ2-3; clone size: NA; V gene: TRBV15; CDR3 protein: ATSPRSGVVADTQY
J gene: TRBJ2-5; clone size: NA; V gene: TRBV7-7; CDR3 protein: ASSAGGMETQY
J gene: TRBJ1-1; clone size: NA; V gene: TRBV27; CDR3 protein: ASSPSPPGQGTEAF
J gene: TRBJ2-7; clone size: once; V gene: TRBV7-2; CDR3 protein: ASSSTIRDSGEQY
J gene: TRBJ1-1; clone size: NA; V gene: TRBV18; CDR3 protein: ASSPPGSLLMNTEAF
J gene: TRBJ1-1; clone size: NA; V gene: TRBV7-2; CDR3 protein: ASSFTGQGWWEAF
J gene: TRBJ2-7; clone size: NA; V gene: TRBV2; CDR3 protein: ASSESGLPYEQY
J gene: TRBJ1-1; clone size: NA; V gene: TRBV6-1; CDR3 protein: ASRTPGVNTEAF
J gene: TRBJ2-3; clone size: NA; V gene: TRBV4-2; CDR3 protein: ASSQALAGGGYTQY
J gene: TRBJ2-5; clone size: NA; V gene: TRBV7-7; CDR3 protein: ASSSVSGRGGETQY
J gene: TRBJ2-7; clone size: NA; V gene: TRBV29-1; CDR3 protein: SGRGHPDYEQY
J gene: TRBJ2-4; clone size: NA; V gene: TRBV2; CDR3 protein: ASSVHPAGGSKNIQY
J gene: TRBJ2-5; clone size: NA; V gene: TRBV2; CDR3 protein: ASRTGTGSGETQY
J gene: TRBJ2-3; clone size: NA; V gene: TRBV6-4; CDR3 protein: ASSDNSGGTDTQY
J gene: TRBJ2-5; clone size: NA; V gene: TRBV20-1; CDR3 protein: SARVGASKY
J gene: TRBJ1-1; clone size: NA; V gene: TRBV5-1; CDR3 protein: ASTPAGGNTEAF
J gene: TRBJ2-7; clone size: NA; V gene: TRBV28; CDR3 protein: ASSRGGQGTYEQY
J gene: TRBJ2-3; clone size: NA; V gene: TRBV7-2; CDR3 protein: ASSPRTAGVPKGTDTQY
J gene: TRBJ1-5; clone size: NA; V gene: TRBV4-1; CDR3 protein: ASSQEFRGNWVNQPQH
J gene: TRBJ2-7; clone size: NA; V gene: TRBV27; CDR3 protein: ASSLSQSSYEQY
J gene: TRBJ2-5; clone size: NA; V gene: TRBV7-8; CDR3 protein: ASSRTGRVQETQY
J gene: TRBJ2-3; clone size: NA; V gene: TRBV5-1; CDR3 protein: ASRGLSSTDTQY
J gene: TRBJ2-2; clone size: NA; V gene: TRBV7-6; CDR3 protein: ASSLVGGGAGELF